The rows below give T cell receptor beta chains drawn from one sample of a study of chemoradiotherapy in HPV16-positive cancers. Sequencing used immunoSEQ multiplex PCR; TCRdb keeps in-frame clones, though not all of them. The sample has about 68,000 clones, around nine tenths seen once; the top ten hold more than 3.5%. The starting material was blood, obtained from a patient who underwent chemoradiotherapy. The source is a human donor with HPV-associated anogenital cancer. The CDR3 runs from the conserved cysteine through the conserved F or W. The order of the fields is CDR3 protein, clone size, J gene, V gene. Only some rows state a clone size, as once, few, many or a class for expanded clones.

CDR3 protein: CASSPRGQTLGSSSSTDTQYF
clone size: NA
J gene: TRBJ2-3
V gene: TRBV7-6

CDR3 protein: CASSIPDRQNTEAFF
clone size: NA
J gene: TRBJ1-1
V gene: TRBV19

CDR3 protein: CASSFVGGQETQYF
clone size: NA
J gene: TRBJ2-5
V gene: TRBV27

CDR3 protein: CASSQEGRMNYGYTF
clone size: NA
J gene: TRBJ1-2
V gene: TRBV28

CDR3 protein: CASSVGGNTFSEAFF
clone size: NA
J gene: TRBJ1-1
V gene: TRBV9

CDR3 protein: CARSSRECFYGYTF
clone size: NA
J gene: TRBJ1-2
V gene: TRBV21-1

CDR3 protein: CASSFSGTGDSPLHF
clone size: NA
J gene: TRBJ1-6
V gene: TRBV5-1

CDR3 protein: CASSEGSRRERGTGELFF
clone size: NA
J gene: TRBJ2-2
V gene: TRBV2

CDR3 protein: CASSQPNGEQYF
clone size: NA
J gene: TRBJ2-7
V gene: TRBV4-1

CDR3 protein: CASSIEGSVYGYTF
clone size: once
J gene: TRBJ1-2
V gene: TRBV19

CDR3 protein: CASSLGENTEAFF
clone size: few
J gene: TRBJ1-1
V gene: TRBV7-3

CDR3 protein: CASSLMSGQETQYF
clone size: NA
J gene: TRBJ2-5
V gene: TRBV5-1

CDR3 protein: CAIKRDSAGEQFF
clone size: few
J gene: TRBJ2-1
V gene: TRBV10-3

CDR3 protein: CSALYYNEQFF
clone size: NA
J gene: TRBJ2-1
V gene: TRBV20-1

CDR3 protein: CASSIFSTGWGGSNQPQHF
clone size: NA
J gene: TRBJ1-5
V gene: TRBV19

CDR3 protein: CAWSERGPGNTIYF
clone size: NA
J gene: TRBJ1-3
V gene: TRBV30

CDR3 protein: CASSVPREQETQYF
clone size: NA
J gene: TRBJ2-5
V gene: TRBV7-9

CDR3 protein: CASSLGAGVAHEQYF
clone size: NA
J gene: TRBJ2-7
V gene: TRBV5-4

CDR3 protein: CASSMSSGGPPYNEQFF
clone size: once
J gene: TRBJ2-1
V gene: TRBV19

CDR3 protein: CASRAGTGLYEQYF
clone size: NA
J gene: TRBJ2-7
V gene: TRBV27

CDR3 protein: CASSSPEGRDVTNEKLFF
clone size: NA
J gene: TRBJ1-4
V gene: TRBV5-1

CDR3 protein: CASSTGTSGDNEQFF
clone size: NA
J gene: TRBJ2-1
V gene: TRBV10-1